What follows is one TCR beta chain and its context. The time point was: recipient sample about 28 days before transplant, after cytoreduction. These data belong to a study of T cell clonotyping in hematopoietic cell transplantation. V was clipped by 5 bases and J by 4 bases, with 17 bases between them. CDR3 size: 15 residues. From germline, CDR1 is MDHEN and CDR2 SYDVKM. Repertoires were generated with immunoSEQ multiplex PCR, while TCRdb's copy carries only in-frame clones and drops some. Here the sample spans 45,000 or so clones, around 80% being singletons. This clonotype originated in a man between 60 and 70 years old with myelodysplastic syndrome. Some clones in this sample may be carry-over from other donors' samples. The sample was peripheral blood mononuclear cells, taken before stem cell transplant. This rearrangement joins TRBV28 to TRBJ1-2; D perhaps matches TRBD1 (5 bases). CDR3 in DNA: TGTGCCAGCAGTCCCCCCGGGGCTGCAAGCTATGGCTACACCTTC. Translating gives CASSPPGAASYGYTF.